This T cell receptor (beta chain) was identified during a study of CD8+ T cells in alopecia areata. Isolated RNA was reverse transcribed into cDNA used as the sequencing template. TCRdb's table, derived via immunoSEQ multiplex PCR, lists solely in-frame clones and lacks some. The sample yields 150,000 to 200,000 clones, roughly half seen once. Stated treatment: oral pan-JAK inhibitor, 5-10 mg twice daily. Germline loops: CDR1 SQVTM, CDR2 ANQGSEA. V was pared by 5 bases and J by 8 bases, with 8 bases of the junction left unmatched. CDR3 length equals 12 residues. The receptor was derived from a human donor with alopecia areata. The material was CD8+ T cells sorted from blood, obtained at roughly week 53, from a patient treated with tofacitinib. This rearrangement joins TRBV29-1 to TRBJ1-2, with TRBD1 matching over 7 bases. The CDR3 loop reads CSVLGQVRGYTF. DNA of the CDR3: TGCAGCGTTCTCGGACAGGTTCGGGGCTACACCTTC.